These 12 T cell receptor beta chains came from one sample sequenced in a study of breast tumors, draining lymph nodes, adjacent tissues. Breast cancer patients provided tissue from their axillary draining lymph nodes. MiXCR was run by TCRdb on the multiplex PCR reads, yielding one entry per CDR3 protein. The data show approximately 210,000 distinct CDR3 sequences, under 40% seen once. What was sequenced was axillary lymph node tissue. Receptors were obtained from a female donor with breast cancer. Some clones in this sample may be carry-over from other donors' samples.

In its sample, this clonotype was seen many times. This chain uses TRBV20-1 with TRBJ2-3, with D tentatively TRBD1 or TRBD2 (5 bases each). Per germline, CDR1 DFQATT and CDR2 SNEGSKA (reference sequence). V was clipped by 5 bases and J by 0 bases, with 15 bases between them. The CDR3 spans 15 residues. The CDR3 DNA reads TGCAGTGCTCTACACGGGGCCACTAGCACAGATACGCAGTATTTT. As protein: CSALHGATSTDTQYF.

Worth noting for this clonotype: Its ends do not fully match the called genes, so a read error is possible. The chain has TRBV20-1 and TRBJ2-1; 7 nucleotides agree with TRBD1. Germline lookup yields CDR1 DFQATT and CDR2 SNEGSKA (reference sequence). This CDR3 is 14 amino acids long. CDR3 residues: CSASWTGTYTEQFF. CDR3 in DNA: TGCAGTGCTAGTTGGACAGGAACCTACACTGAGCAGTTCTTC.

About this clonotype: A much larger clone differs from this one at a single base, so this may be a read error. The chain is built from TRBV12-5 and TRBJ2-5; 7 nucleotides align to TRBD2. V trimming: 2 bases; J trimming: 11 bases; junction bases outside the gene matches: 14. Looked up from germline, CDR1 is LGHNT and CDR2 is FRNRAP. The CDR3 has 15 amino acids. CDR3 in amino acids: CASGLSSGITDEQYF. In DNA, the CDR3 is TGTGCTAGTGGTTTGTCTAGCGGCATCACGGATGAGCAGTACTTC.

This clonotype appeared once. The chain uses TRBV18 and TRBJ2-1, with D hard to call. Trimming took off 4 bases at V and 5 bases at J, with 9 bases between the two ends. The germline CDR1 and CDR2 sequences are KGHSH and LQKENI. The CDR3 is 13 amino acids. CDR3: CASSRQSHNEQFF. As DNA, the CDR3 is TGTGCCAGCTCACGTCAGAGCCACAATGAGCAGTTCTTC.

There are many counts of this clonotype. The V gene is TRBV24-1, the J gene TRBJ2-5; D might be TRBD2 (5 bases). The V end was cut by 1 base, the J end by 13 bases, with 12 bases between. The CDR3 has 12 amino acids. Germline V CDR1 and CDR2: KGHDR, SFDVKD. This chain's CDR3 is CATSDLGLTRYF. The DNA for the CDR3 is TGTGCCACCAGTGATTTAGGACTGACCAGGTACTTC.

About this clonotype itself: This may stem from a read error, because a much larger clone lies one nucleotide away. The chain couples TRBV19 to TRBJ2-5; D is unclear. Germline CDR1 reads LNHDA; CDR2 reads SQIVND (reference sequence). The CDR3 totals 14 residues. CDR3 nucleotide sequence: TGTGCCAGAAGTATAAGTCGCCCCGGCGAGACCCAGTACTTC. It specifies CARSISRPGETQYF.

The table lists this clonotype with many counts. The chain is built from TRBV7-2 and TRBJ1-2; 7 positions agree with TRBD1. Losses at the gene ends were 0 bases for V and 6 bases for J; bases not matched to a gene: 7. The CDR3 is 15 amino acids. Germline-derived CDR1 and CDR2 are SGHTA and FQGNSA. CDR3 sequence (DNA): TGTGCCAGCAGCTTAGCGCAGCAGGGGGGAAATGGCTACACCTTC. Amino acids: CASSLAQQGGNGYTF.

The chain recombines TRBV7-2 with TRBJ2-7, with TRBD2 as a possible D gene (6 bases). V was trimmed by 0 bases and J by 9 bases, leaving 15 bases between them. Germline V gene sequence: CDR1 SGHTA, CDR2 FQGNSA. This CDR3 contains 14 residues. DNA of the CDR3: TGTGCCAGCAGCTTAGCGGGGGGAGGTTTAACGCAGTACTTC. Amino acids: CASSLAGGGLTQYF.

This clonotype has a count of ten or more. This sequence joins TRBV10-3 and TRBJ2-2; 8 bases agree with TRBD1. CDR3 length equals 13 residues. Germline V gene sequence: CDR1 ENHRY, CDR2 SYGVKD. The junction had 5 bases not matched to a gene; V was cut back by 11 bases and J by 3 bases. CDR3 DNA: TGTGCCTTATCAGGGGGCGACACCGGGGAGCTGTTTTTT. Amino acids: CALSGGDTGELFF.

Ten or more counts support this clonotype. The chain couples TRBV9 to TRBJ2-6; D is unclear. The length of the CDR3 is 14 residues. V dropped 3 bases and J dropped 4 bases, with 8 bases sitting between them. The V gene's germline CDR1 is SGDLS and CDR2 YYNGEE. CDR3 sequence reads: CASSGALGANVLTF. The CDR3 coding sequence is TGTGCCAGCAGCGGGGCATTGGGGGCCAACGTCCTGACTTTC.

This clonotype was picked up many times. V usage is TRBV7-2 and J usage is TRBJ2-7; 13 nucleotides match TRBD2. This CDR3 comprises 18 residues. The germline V gene encodes CDR1 SGHTA and CDR2 FQGNSA. J gave up 6 bases and V 5 bases, and 16 bases lay outside the gene matches. The CDR3 region is CASSARTSGGAKALEQYF. The CDR3 bases are TGTGCCAGCAGCGCCCGGACTAGCGGGGGCGCAAAGGCGCTCGAGCAGTACTTC.

This clonotype was picked up many times. The genes are TRBV29-1 and TRBJ2-2; D possibly corresponds to TRBD2 (6 bases). Germline CDR1 reads SQVTM; CDR2 reads ANQGSEA. V lost 6 bases and J lost 7, with 18 bases in between. The CDR3 is 14 amino acids. The CDR3 spells CSVTGVGTGGELFF. CDR3 in DNA: TGCAGCGTGACGGGAGTCGGGACGGGCGGGGAGCTGTTTTTT.